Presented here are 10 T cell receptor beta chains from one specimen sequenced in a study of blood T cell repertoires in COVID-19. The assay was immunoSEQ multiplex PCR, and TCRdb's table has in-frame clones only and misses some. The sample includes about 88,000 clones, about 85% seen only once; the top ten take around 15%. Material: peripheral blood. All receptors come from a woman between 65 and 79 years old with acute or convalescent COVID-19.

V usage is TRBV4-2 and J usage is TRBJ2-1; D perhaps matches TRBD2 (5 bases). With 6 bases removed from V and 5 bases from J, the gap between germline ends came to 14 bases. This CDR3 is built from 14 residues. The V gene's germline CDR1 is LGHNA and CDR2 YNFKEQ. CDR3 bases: TGTGCCAGCAGGGAGAGCTCAGCGGACAATGAGCAGTTCTTC. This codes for CASRESSADNEQFF.

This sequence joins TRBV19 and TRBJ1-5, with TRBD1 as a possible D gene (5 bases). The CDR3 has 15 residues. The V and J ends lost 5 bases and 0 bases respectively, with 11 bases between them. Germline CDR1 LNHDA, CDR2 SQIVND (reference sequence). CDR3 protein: CASSLTAYSNQPQHF. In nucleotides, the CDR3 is TGTGCCAGTAGTTTGACAGCCTATAGCAATCAGCCCCAGCATTTT.

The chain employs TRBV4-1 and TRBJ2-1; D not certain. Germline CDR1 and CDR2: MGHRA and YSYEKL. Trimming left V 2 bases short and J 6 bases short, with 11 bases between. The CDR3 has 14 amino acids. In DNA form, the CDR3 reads TGCGCCAGCAGCCAACCGAGATCCGGCAATGAGCAGTTCTTC. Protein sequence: CASSQPRSGNEQFF.

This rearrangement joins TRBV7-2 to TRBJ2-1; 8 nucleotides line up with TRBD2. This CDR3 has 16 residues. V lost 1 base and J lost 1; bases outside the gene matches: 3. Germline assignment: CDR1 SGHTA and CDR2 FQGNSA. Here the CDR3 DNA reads TGTGCCAGCAGCTTAGTTGCGGGAGGTTCCTACAATGAGCAGTTCTTC. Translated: CASSLVAGGSYNEQFF.

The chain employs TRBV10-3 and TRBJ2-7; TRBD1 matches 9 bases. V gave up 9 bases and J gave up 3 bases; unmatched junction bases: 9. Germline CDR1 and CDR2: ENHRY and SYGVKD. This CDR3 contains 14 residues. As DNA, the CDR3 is TGTGCCATGAAGCCGGGACAGGGCATCTACGAGCAGTACGTC. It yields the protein CAMKPGQGIYEQYV.

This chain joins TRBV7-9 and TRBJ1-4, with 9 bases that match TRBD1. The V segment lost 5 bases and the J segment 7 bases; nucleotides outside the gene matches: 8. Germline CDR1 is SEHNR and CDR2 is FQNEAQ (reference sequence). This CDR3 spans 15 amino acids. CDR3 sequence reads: CASSPSGTGIEKLFF. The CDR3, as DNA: TGTGCCAGCAGCCCATCAGGGACAGGGATTGAAAAACTGTTTTTT.

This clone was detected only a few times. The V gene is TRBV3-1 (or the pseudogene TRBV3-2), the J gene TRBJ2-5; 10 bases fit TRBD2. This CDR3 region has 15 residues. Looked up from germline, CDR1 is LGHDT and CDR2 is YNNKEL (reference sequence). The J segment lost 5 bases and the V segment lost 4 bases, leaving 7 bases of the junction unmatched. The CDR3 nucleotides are TGTGCCAGCAGCCCCGTCGCTAGCGGGGGCGAGACCCAGTACTTC. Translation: CASSPVASGGETQYF.

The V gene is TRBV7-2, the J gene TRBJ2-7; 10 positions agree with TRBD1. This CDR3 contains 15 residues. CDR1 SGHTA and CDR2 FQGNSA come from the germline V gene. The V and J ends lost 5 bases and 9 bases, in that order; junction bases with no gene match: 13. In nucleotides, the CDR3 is TGTGCCAGCAGCCGCGGGACAGGGGAAGTTAGCGGGCAGTACGTC. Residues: CASSRGTGEVSGQYV.

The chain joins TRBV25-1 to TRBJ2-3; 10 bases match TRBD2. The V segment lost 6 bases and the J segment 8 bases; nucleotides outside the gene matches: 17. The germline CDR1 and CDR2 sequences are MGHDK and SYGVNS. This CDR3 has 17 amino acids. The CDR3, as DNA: TGTGCCAGCAGCCCCGGCGGAGGGATAATAGCGGGGGGTACGCAGTATTTT. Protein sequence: CASSPGGGIIAGGTQYF.

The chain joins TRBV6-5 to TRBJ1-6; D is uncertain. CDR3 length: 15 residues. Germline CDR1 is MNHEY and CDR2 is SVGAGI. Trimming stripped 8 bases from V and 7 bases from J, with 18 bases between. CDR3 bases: TGTGCCAGCTTTAACCGGCGGACGGGGAATTCACCCCTCCACTTT. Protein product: CASFNRRTGNSPLHF.